This TCR beta chain comes out of a study of T cell responses to AZD1222 COVID-19 vaccine. Whether given at about 4 or about 12 weeks, second doses were pooled. V gave up 3 bases and J gave up 3 bases; unmatched junction bases: 2. The CDR3 is made up of 16 amino acids. Per the germline V gene, CDR1 is SGDLS and CDR2 is YYNGEE. Generated by immunoSEQ multiplex PCR, the TCRdb table keeps only in-frame clones and is missing some. The sample lists approximately 140,000 clones; roughly 90% were seen once. This chain connects TRBV9 to TRBJ2-1, with 14 positions matching TRBD2. The clonotype originates from an adult who received the AZD1222 COVID-19 vaccine. The specimen comprised peripheral blood, sampled 28 days after the second AZD1222 dose. DNA of the CDR3: TGTGCCAGCAGCGGGGGGACTAGCGGGAGCTACAATGAGCAGTTCTTC. Residues: CASSGGTSGSYNEQFF. The whole variable domain, remainder taken from reference TRBV9 and TRBJ2-1, is DSGVTQTPKHLITATGQRVTLRCSPRSGDLSVYWYQQSLDQGLQFLIQYYNGEERAKGNILERFSAQQFPDLHSELNLSSLELGDSALYFCASSGGTSGSYNEQFFGPGTRLTVL.